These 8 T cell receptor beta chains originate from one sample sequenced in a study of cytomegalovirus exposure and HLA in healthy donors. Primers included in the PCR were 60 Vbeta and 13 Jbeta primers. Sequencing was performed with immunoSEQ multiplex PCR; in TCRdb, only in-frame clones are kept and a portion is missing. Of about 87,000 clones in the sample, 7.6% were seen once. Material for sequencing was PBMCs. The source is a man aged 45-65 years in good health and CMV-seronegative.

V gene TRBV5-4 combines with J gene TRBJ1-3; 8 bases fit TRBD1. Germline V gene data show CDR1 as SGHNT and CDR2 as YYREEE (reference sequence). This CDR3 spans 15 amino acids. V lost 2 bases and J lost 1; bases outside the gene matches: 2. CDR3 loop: CASSFDRGSGNTIYF. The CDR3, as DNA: TGTGCCAGCAGCTTCGACAGGGGTTCTGGAAACACCATATATTTT.

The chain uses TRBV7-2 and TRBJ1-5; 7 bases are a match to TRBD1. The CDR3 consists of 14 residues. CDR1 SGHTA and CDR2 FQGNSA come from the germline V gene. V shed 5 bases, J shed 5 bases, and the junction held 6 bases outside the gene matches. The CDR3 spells CASSAQGRDQPQHF. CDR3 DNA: TGTGCCAGCAGCGCACAGGGGAGAGATCAGCCCCAGCATTTT.

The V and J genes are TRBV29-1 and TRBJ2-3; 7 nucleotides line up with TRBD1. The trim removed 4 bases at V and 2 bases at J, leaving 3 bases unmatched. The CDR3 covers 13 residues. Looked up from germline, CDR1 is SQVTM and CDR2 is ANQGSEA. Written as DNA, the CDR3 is TGCAGCGTTGCGGGACAGCCCACAGATACGCAGTATTTT. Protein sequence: CSVAGQPTDTQYF.

As DNA, the CDR3 is TGTGCCAGCAGTTTATCGAGAGCAGGGAGGGGTGAAAAACTGTTTTTT. Translation gives CASSLSRAGRGEKLFF. The chain links TRBV27 to TRBJ1-4; tentatively, D is TRBD1 (5 bases). Between the trimmed V and J ends, which lost 0 bases and 7 bases, there was a span of 15 bases. The CDR3 length is 16 residues. CDR1 MNHEY and CDR2 SMNVEV come from the germline V gene (reference sequence).

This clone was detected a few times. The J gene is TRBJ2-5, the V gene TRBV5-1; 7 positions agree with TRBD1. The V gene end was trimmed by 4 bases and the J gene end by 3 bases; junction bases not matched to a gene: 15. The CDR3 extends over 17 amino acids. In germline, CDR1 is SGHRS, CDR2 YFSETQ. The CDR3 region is CASSMVGQGQIKETQYF. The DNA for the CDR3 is TGCGCCAGCAGCATGGTGGGCCAGGGACAGATTAAAGAGACCCAGTACTTC.

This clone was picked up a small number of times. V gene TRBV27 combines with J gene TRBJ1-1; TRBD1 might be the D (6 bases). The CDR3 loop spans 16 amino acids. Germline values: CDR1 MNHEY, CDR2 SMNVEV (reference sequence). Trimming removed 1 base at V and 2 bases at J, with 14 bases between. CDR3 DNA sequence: TGTGCCAGCAGTTTATGGGGGGGCGCGTCTAACACTGAAGCTTTCTTT. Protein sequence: CASSLWGGASNTEAFF.

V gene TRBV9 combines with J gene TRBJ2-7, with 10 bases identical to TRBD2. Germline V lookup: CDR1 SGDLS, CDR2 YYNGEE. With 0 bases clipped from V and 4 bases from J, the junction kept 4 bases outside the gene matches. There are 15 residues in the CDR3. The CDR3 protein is CASSVGASGSYEQYF. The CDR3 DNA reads TGTGCCAGCAGCGTAGGAGCTAGCGGGAGTTACGAGCAGTACTTC.

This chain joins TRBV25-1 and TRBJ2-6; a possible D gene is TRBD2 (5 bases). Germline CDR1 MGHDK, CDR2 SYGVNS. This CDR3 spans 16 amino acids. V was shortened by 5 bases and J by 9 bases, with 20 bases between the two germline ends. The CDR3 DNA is TGTGCCAGCAGTATCAGAGACGGGAAAGCGTACAACGTCCTGACTTTC. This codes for CASSIRDGKAYNVLTF.